The rows below give T cell receptor beta chains drawn from one sample of a study of shared clonotypes between healthy human individuals. Profiled with immunoSEQ multiplex PCR; TCRdb holds only in-frame clones, not every one. The table has around 500,000 clones, 79% seen once. The sequenced sample consisted of PBMCs. These receptors all come from a middle-aged woman in good health. Some clones in this sample may be carry-over from other donors' samples. CDR3s include the opening cysteine and the closing phenylalanine or tryptophan. The order of the fields is CDR3 DNA, CDR3 protein, D gene, V gene, clone size, J gene. D genes are given only for firm matches. For some rows the clone size is stated as once, few or many, or as a class when expanded; others skip it.

DNA: TGTGCCAGCAGCTTGGCTCAGGGGGCTCGGGGCTACACCTTC
CDR3: CASSLAQGARGYTF
D: TRBD1
V: TRBV5-4
size: -
J: TRBJ1-2

DNA: TGTGCCAGCAGCTTGGGCGATGGAAACACCATATATTTT
CDR3: CASSLGDGNTIYF
D: -
V: TRBV5-5
size: few
J: TRBJ1-3

DNA: TGTGCCTGGAGTGTAGGACAGGGGGATGGCTACACCTTC
CDR3: CAWSVGQGDGYTF
D: TRBD1
V: TRBV30
size: -
J: TRBJ1-2

DNA: TGTGCCAGCAGCCAAGGCGGCAATCAGCCCCAGCATTTT
CDR3: CASSQGGNQPQHF
D: -
V: TRBV7-8
size: -
J: TRBJ1-5

DNA: TGCGCCAGCAGCCCCGGCGGACAAAATGAAGCTTTCTTT
CDR3: CASSPGGQNEAFF
D: -
V: TRBV5-1
size: -
J: TRBJ1-1

DNA: TGTGCCAGTAGTATCTCGCAACCCTTCGGTGAGCAGTTCTTC
CDR3: CASSISQPFGEQFF
D: -
V: TRBV19
size: -
J: TRBJ2-1

DNA: TGTGCCAGCAGCCGGGGGGGGCGGCTTGGAGACTACGAGCAGTACTTC
CDR3: CASSRGGRLGDYEQYF
D: TRBD2
V: TRBV11-3
size: -
J: TRBJ2-7

DNA: TGTGCCTGGACGAGGGGCGATAACGAGCAGTACTTC
CDR3: CAWTRGDNEQYF
D: -
V: TRBV30
size: -
J: TRBJ2-7

DNA: TGTGCCACCAGCAGGGACCTTAATGAAAAACTGTTTTTT
CDR3: CATSRDLNEKLFF
D: -
V: TRBV15
size: -
J: TRBJ1-4

DNA: TGTGCCAGTCAAGTGGGGGGCGCGTCGGAGACCCAGTACTTC
CDR3: CASQVGGASETQYF
D: -
V: TRBV19
size: -
J: TRBJ2-5

DNA: TGCAGCGCCCGTCCGGGACTAGGAAACAATGAGCAGTTCTTC
CDR3: CSARPGLGNNEQFF
D: TRBD2
V: TRBV29-1
size: -
J: TRBJ2-1

DNA: TGTGCCAGCTCACCGGGGACTTTTTCTGGGGAGCTGTTTTTT
CDR3: CASSPGTFSGELFF
D: -
V: TRBV18
size: -
J: TRBJ2-2

DNA: TGTGCCAGCAGCCAAGACGGGACCGCCGGGGAGCTGTTTTTT
CDR3: CASSQDGTAGELFF
D: -
V: TRBV9
size: -
J: TRBJ2-2

DNA: TGTGCCACCCTAGCGGGAGAGGGGACAGATACGCAGTATTTT
CDR3: CATLAGEGTDTQYF
D: TRBD2
V: TRBV10-3
size: -
J: TRBJ2-3

DNA: TGTGCCAGCAGCTTAGATCAGGACTACACTCGGGACGAGCAGTACTTC
CDR3: CASSLDQDYTRDEQYF
D: -
V: TRBV11-2
size: once
J: TRBJ2-7

DNA: TGTGCCAGCAGCATAAATCCGGGACAGGGCTACGAGCAGTACTTC
CDR3: CASSINPGQGYEQYF
D: TRBD1
V: TRBV11-2
size: -
J: TRBJ2-7

DNA: TGTGCCAGCAGCCAAGTACAGGCCTCCTACGAGCAGTACTTC
CDR3: CASSQVQASYEQYF
D: -
V: TRBV14
size: -
J: TRBJ2-7